Below, 31 T cell receptor beta chains from the same sample are listed, as sequenced in a study of beta chain features in type 1 diabetes. Study-level results: Moderate yet significant TCRB CDR3 shortening was seen in Type 1 diabetes patients in all four CD4+ subsets.

Their antigens are not known. Reverse transcribing all isolated RNA meant expressed TCRB transcripts were sequenced. The assay was immunoSEQ multiplex PCR, and TCRdb's table has in-frame clones only and misses some. Of more than 250,000 clones in the sample, approximately 16% were seen once. Material for sequencing was naive CD4+ T cells from blood. The receptors here all came from a man between 18 and 29 years old with type 1 diabetes.

The chain's CDR3 is CASSSSLGTRLSETQYF. The CDR3 DNA sequence: TGTGCCAGCAGCTCCTCCCTCGGGACTAGGCTGAGTGAGACCCAGTACTTC. V and J are TRBV5-6 and TRBJ2-5, with 8 bases identical to TRBD2. The CDR3 covers 17 residues. Trimming took 3 bases from V and 5 from J; bases not matched to a gene: 15. The germline V gene has CDR1 SGHDT and CDR2 YYEEEE.

The V call is TRBV28, the J call TRBJ2-7, with 7 bases matching TRBD1. This CDR3 has 15 residues. CDR1 is MDHEN, CDR2 SYDVKM, per germline. The V gene end was trimmed by 5 bases and the J gene end by 6 bases; junction bases not matched to a gene: 13. This CDR3 is CASSPDRAKYPEQYF. DNA for the CDR3: TGTGCCAGCAGTCCCGACAGGGCAAAATATCCCGAGCAGTACTTC.

Comment on this clone: An end of the junction does not agree with germline; a read error may underlie this. This chain uses TRBV5-1 with TRBJ2-7; weak D call: TRBD1 (6 bases). CDR1 and CDR2 (germline): SGHRS, YFSETQ. The CDR3 runs 16 residues. DNA of the CDR3: TGCGCCAGCAGATTGGTTTCGGGACACCGAGCCTACGAGCAGTACTTC. Protein sequence: CASRLVSGHRAYEQYF.

J is TRBJ2-3 and V is TRBV6-5; maybe TRBD2 (7 bases). Germline values: CDR1 MNHEY, CDR2 SVGAGI. The CDR3 runs 15 residues. V lost 7 bases and J 11 bases, leaving 25 bases between the germline ends. Here the CDR3 DNA reads TGTGCCAGCACGCTCGGGCTCTTACGGGGGGCCCTGCAGTATTTT. Translating gives CASTLGLLRGALQYF.

This chain joins TRBV18 and TRBJ2-2, with 11 positions matching TRBD2. CDR1 and CDR2 (germline): KGHSH, LQKENI. V was pared by 6 bases and J by 6 bases, with 9 bases of the junction left unmatched. The CDR3 covers 16 residues. DNA for the CDR3: TGTGCCAGCTCGCGTACTAGCGGGAGAGCCCCCGGGGAGCTGTTTTTT. This translates into CASSRTSGRAPGELFF.

This clone was seen more than once but under ten times. V is TRBV5-1 and J is TRBJ2-5; 9 bases map to TRBD1. Per germline, CDR1 SGHRS and CDR2 YFSETQ. This CDR3 contains 13 residues. The J segment lost 7 bases and the V segment lost 4 bases, leaving 5 bases of the junction unmatched. Written as DNA, the CDR3 is TGCGCCAGCAGCGCGGGACAGGGAGGGACCCAGTACTTC. Translated, it gives CASSAGQGGTQYF. The full variable domain, with the rest looked up from reference TRBV5-1 and TRBJ2-5, is KAGVTQTPRYLIKTRGQQVTLSCSPISGHRSVSWYQQTPGQGLQFLFEYFSETQRNKGNFPGRFSGRQFSNSRSEMNVSTLELGDSALYLCASSAGQGGTQYFGPGTRLLVL.

This clone showed up just a few times. This chain connects TRBV2 to TRBJ2-3; 8 bases match TRBD1. Germline lookup yields CDR1 SNHLY and CDR2 FYNNEI. The J segment lost 4 bases and the V segment lost 6 bases, leaving 6 bases of the junction unmatched. The CDR3 is made up of 14 amino acids. CDR3 sequence reads: CASSDRGPPDTQYF. CDR3 coding DNA: TGTGCCAGCAGCGACAGGGGCCCCCCAGATACGCAGTATTTT.

The chain couples TRBV6-5 to TRBJ1-6; 7 bases are a match to TRBD1. J lost 13 bases, V lost 5 bases, and 11 bases had no gene match. Germline V gene data show CDR1 as MNHEY and CDR2 as SVGAGI. This CDR3 has 14 residues. The CDR3 sequence: CASSRGTAPGPLHF. CDR3 bases: TGTGCCAGCAGTCGCGGGACAGCGCCAGGGCCCCTCCACTTT.

This clone was counted only a few times. This chain joins TRBV7-2 and TRBJ1-6, with 10 bases that match TRBD1. The CDR3 spans 16 residues. The V gene end was trimmed by 5 bases and the J gene end by 3 bases; junction bases not matched to a gene: 4. Germline V lookup: CDR1 SGHTA, CDR2 FQGNSA. For the CDR3, the DNA is TGTGCCAGCAGCCAGTGGACAGGGGGCTATAATTCACCCCTCCACTTT. The encoded protein is CASSQWTGGYNSPLHF. Based on the CDR3 plus reference TRBV7-2 and TRBJ1-6, the full variable domain is GAGVSQSPSNKVTEKGKDVELRCDPISGHTALYWYRQSLGQGLEFLIYFQGNSAPDKSGLPSDRFSAERTGGSVSTLTIQRTQQEDSAVYLCASSQWTGGYNSPLHFGNGTRLTVT.

This sequence joins TRBV28 and TRBJ2-5; the D is unclear. Germline V gives CDR1 MDHEN, CDR2 SYDVKM. This CDR3 has 13 amino acids. The germline V and J ends were trimmed by 2 bases and 7 bases, with 11 bases remaining between them. CDR3 sequence reads: CASSLILLGTQYF. CDR3 DNA: TGTGCCAGCAGTTTAATTCTACTCGGGACCCAGTACTTC. Together with reference TRBV28 and TRBJ2-5, the CDR3 gives the full variable domain: DVKVTQSSRYLVKRTGEKVFLECVQDMDHENMFWYRQDPGLGLRLIYFSYDVKMKEKGDIPEGYSVSREKKERFSLILESASTNQTSMYLCASSLILLGTQYFGPGTRLLVL.

V usage is TRBV11-2 and J usage is TRBJ1-6; maybe TRBD1 (6 bases). The ends were cut back, 2 bases at V and 7 bases at J, with 15 bases in the middle. The CDR3 loop spans 16 amino acids. In germline, CDR1 is SGHAT, CDR2 FQNNGV. The CDR3 DNA sequence: TGTGCCAGCAGCTTAATCCTCCAGGGGAGAAATTCACCCCTCCACTTT. The encoded protein is CASSLILQGRNSPLHF.

The chain joins TRBV18 to TRBJ1-2; D is ambiguous. CDR3 length equals 16 residues. Trimming cost V 2 bases and J 0 bases, with 13 bases left between them. The V gene's germline CDR1 is KGHSH and CDR2 LQKENI. The CDR3 bases are TGTGCCAGCTCACCATCTCGCGGAGTGACTAACTATGGCTACACCTTC. Amino acids: CASSPSRGVTNYGYTF.

There are a few counts of this clone. The same CDR3 can be traced to other DNA sequences in this sample. The chain is built from TRBV30 and TRBJ1-2, with 7 bases that match TRBD1. Germline V lookup: CDR1 GTSNPN, CDR2 SVGIG (reference sequence). The CDR3 consists of 13 residues. V was pared by 3 bases and J by 2 bases, with 3 bases of the junction left unmatched. The DNA of the CDR3 is TGTGCCTGGAGCTCACAGGGGAACTATGGCTACACCTTC. Protein product: CAWSSQGNYGYTF.

The genes are TRBV5-4 and TRBJ2-7; a possible D gene is TRBD1 (6 bases). The V end lost 4 bases, the J end lost 5 bases, and 16 bases lay between the germline ends. This CDR3 comprises 14 residues. The germline V gene has CDR1 SGHNT and CDR2 YYREEE (reference sequence). CDR3 amino acids: CASSGGQLADEQYF. CDR3 bases: TGTGCCAGCAGCGGGGGACAATTGGCCGACGAGCAGTACTTC.

A few counts support this clone. This chain connects TRBV6-6 to TRBJ2-7, with D maybe TRBD1 (5 bases). V shed 5 bases and J shed 1 base, with 18 bases lying between them. The CDR3 has 16 amino acids. Per the germline V gene, CDR1 is MNHNY and CDR2 is SVGAGI (reference sequence). CDR3 DNA: TGTGCCAGCAGTCAAAACAGGCTTTGGTCATCCTACGAGCAGTACTTC. Residues: CASSQNRLWSSYEQYF.

This clone was seen more than once but under ten times. V usage is TRBV10-3 and J usage is TRBJ1-2; D might be TRBD1 (5 bases). The germline V gene encodes CDR1 ENHRY and CDR2 SYGVKD. The CDR3 has 18 residues. The ends were cut back, 6 bases at V and 1 base at J, with 24 bases in the middle. This CDR3 reads CAISNDSPSTRINYGYTF. The CDR3 nucleotides read TGTGCCATCAGCAATGACAGCCCTTCAACAAGGATTAACTATGGCTACACCTTC.

Remarks on this clone: The same CDR3 arises from other DNA sequences in this sample as well. The DNA for the CDR3 is TGTGCCAGCTCACCAAGGGAGGGCGAGCAGTACTTC. It encodes CASSPREGEQYF. The chain links TRBV18 to TRBJ2-7; 7 nucleotides align to TRBD2. V was clipped by 2 bases and J by 6 bases; unmatched bases: 1. Germline values: CDR1 KGHSH, CDR2 LQKENI. This CDR3 comprises 12 residues.

V and J are TRBV15 and TRBJ2-7, with 10 bases identical to TRBD2. V gave up 0 bases and J gave up 4 bases; unmatched junction bases: 6. The CDR3 has 16 amino acids. CDR1 is LNHNV, CDR2 YYDKDF, per germline (reference sequence). Here the CDR3 reads CATSRDLSGLAYEQYF. In nucleotides, the CDR3 is TGTGCCACCAGCAGAGATCTCTCGGGACTAGCGTACGAGCAGTACTTC.

Only a few counts were recorded for this clone. The V and J genes are TRBV19 and TRBJ2-7; D is possibly TRBD2 (5 bases). Trimming shortened V by 6 bases and J by 6 bases, and 12 bases separated the two germline ends. Germline V gene data show CDR1 as LNHDA and CDR2 as SQIVND (reference sequence). This CDR3 contains 12 residues. Written as DNA, the CDR3 is TGTGCCAGTAGCCTAGACCGGGGCGAGCAGTACTTC. It encodes CASSLDRGEQYF.

This chain uses TRBV5-1 with TRBJ2-2; 10 bases are a match to TRBD2. The CDR3 covers 16 residues. In germline, CDR1 is SGHRS, CDR2 YFSETQ. V dropped 0 bases and J dropped 10; count of bases not matched to a gene: 9. The CDR3 nucleotides read TGCGCCAGCAGCTTGGCCGGAGCGGGGGGGCCCGAGGAGCTGTTTTTT. This translates into CASSLAGAGGPEELFF.

This chain connects TRBV18 to TRBJ1-1; 7 bases are a match to TRBD1. Germline V gives CDR1 KGHSH, CDR2 LQKENI. Trimming at V came to 6 bases and at J to 1 base, leaving 2 bases not matched to a gene. The CDR3 contains 13 residues. CDR3 region: CASSSGGNTEAFF. CDR3 bases: TGTGCCAGCTCTTCAGGGGGGAACACTGAAGCTTTCTTT.

This clone appeared a few times. This chain's CDR3 is CASAGSIYEQYF. The CDR3 nucleotides are TGTGCCAGTGCAGGCAGCATCTACGAGCAGTACTTC. The rearrangement links TRBV6-1 to TRBJ2-7, with D hard to call. The V gene lost 9 bases and the J gene lost 3 bases, with 12 bases spanning the gap. Germline V CDR1 and CDR2: MNHNS, SASEGT. CDR3 size: 12 residues.

V is TRBV5-1 and J is TRBJ2-3; 10 positions match TRBD2. The CDR3 length is 17 residues. V trimming: 2 bases; J trimming: 1 base; junction bases outside the gene matches: 7. CDR1 is SGHRS and CDR2 is YFSETQ in the germline V gene. The CDR3 DNA sequence: TGCGCCAGCAGCTTCTCCCCAGCGGGGGGGGGCACAGATACGCAGTATTTT. Translated, it gives CASSFSPAGGGTDTQYF. Together with reference TRBV5-1 and TRBJ2-3, the CDR3 gives the full variable domain: KAGVTQTPRYLIKTRGQQVTLSCSPISGHRSVSWYQQTPGQGLQFLFEYFSETQRNKGNFPGRFSGRQFSNSRSEMNVSTLELGDSALYLCASSFSPAGGGTDTQYFGPGTRLTVL.

The genes are TRBV29-1 and TRBJ2-5, with D uncertain. The germline CDR1 and CDR2 sequences are SQVTM and ANQGSEA. This CDR3 is 11 amino acids long. Between the trimmed V and J ends, which lost 4 bases and 4 bases, there was a span of 7 bases. The CDR3 here is CSVGRGETQYF. In DNA, the CDR3 is TGCAGCGTTGGGCGAGGAGAGACCCAGTACTTC.

As for this clone: Other DNA sequences from this sample encode an identical CDR3 as well. J is TRBJ2-7 and V is TRBV28; D not certain. The V gene's germline CDR1 is MDHEN and CDR2 SYDVKM. The CDR3 runs 11 residues. The germline V and J ends were trimmed by 5 bases and 4 bases, with 6 bases remaining between them. DNA for the CDR3: TGTGCCAGCAGTCGCCAGTACGAGCAGTACTTC. It yields the protein CASSRQYEQYF. The variable domain in full, completed from reference TRBV28 and TRBJ2-7, reads DVKVTQSSRYLVKRTGEKVFLECVQDMDHENMFWYRQDPGLGLRLIYFSYDVKMKEKGDIPEGYSVSREKKERFSLILESASTNQTSMYLCASSRQYEQYFGPGTRLTVT.

The J gene is TRBJ2-3, the V gene TRBV7-2; no firm D call. From germline, CDR1 is SGHTA and CDR2 FQGNSA. This CDR3 has 12 amino acids. Trimming took 5 bases from V and 2 from J, leaving 5 bases between them. CDR3 nucleotides: TGTGCCAGCAGCAAATACACAGATACGCAGTATTTT. It codes for CASSKYTDTQYF.

The chain couples TRBV7-2 to TRBJ2-5; 7 positions agree with TRBD2. In germline, CDR1 is SGHTA, CDR2 FQGNSA. The CDR3 contains 14 residues. The J segment lost 1 base and the V segment lost 4 bases, leaving 3 bases of the junction unmatched. CDR3 region: CASSSRGFQETQYF. The CDR3 DNA follows: TGTGCCAGCAGCTCGCGGGGGTTCCAAGAGACCCAGTACTTC.

V and J are TRBV10-3 and TRBJ2-5; TRBD1 might be the D (5 bases). The CDR3 spans 12 residues. V was cut by 2 bases and J by 5 bases, with 6 bases left in between. Germline-derived CDR1 and CDR2 are ENHRY and SYGVKD. Here the CDR3 DNA reads TGTGCCATCAGTGAGGGGGCGGAGACCCAGTACTTC. It yields the protein CAISEGAETQYF.

The chain combines TRBV18 with TRBJ1-5; 9 bases map to TRBD1. Per germline, CDR1 KGHSH and CDR2 LQKENI. CDR3 length: 16 amino acids. V shed 2 bases and J 7 bases; nucleotides not matched to a gene: 9. The CDR3 reads CASSPYRDRERQPQHF. The CDR3 coding sequence is TGTGCCAGCTCACCATACCGGGACAGGGAAAGACAGCCCCAGCATTTT.

Concerning this clone: This sample includes further DNA sequences coding for the same CDR3. The chain is built from TRBV5-1 and TRBJ1-2; D not certain. Germline CDR1 and CDR2: SGHRS and YFSETQ. V was cut by 0 bases and J by 0 bases, with 6 bases left in between. CDR3 length: 14 residues. CDR3 protein: CASSLGQSNYGYTF. The CDR3, as DNA: TGCGCCAGCAGCTTGGGGCAGTCTAACTATGGCTACACCTTC.

The chain joins TRBV4-1 to TRBJ2-7, with 8 bases aligning to TRBD1. J lost 0 bases, V lost 1 base, and 2 bases had no gene match. The CDR3 spans 15 residues. CDR1 and CDR2 from the germline V gene are MGHRA and YSYEKL. This chain's CDR3 is CASSQGQGPSYEQYF. The CDR3 DNA sequence: TGCGCCAGCAGCCAAGGACAGGGGCCCTCCTACGAGCAGTACTTC.